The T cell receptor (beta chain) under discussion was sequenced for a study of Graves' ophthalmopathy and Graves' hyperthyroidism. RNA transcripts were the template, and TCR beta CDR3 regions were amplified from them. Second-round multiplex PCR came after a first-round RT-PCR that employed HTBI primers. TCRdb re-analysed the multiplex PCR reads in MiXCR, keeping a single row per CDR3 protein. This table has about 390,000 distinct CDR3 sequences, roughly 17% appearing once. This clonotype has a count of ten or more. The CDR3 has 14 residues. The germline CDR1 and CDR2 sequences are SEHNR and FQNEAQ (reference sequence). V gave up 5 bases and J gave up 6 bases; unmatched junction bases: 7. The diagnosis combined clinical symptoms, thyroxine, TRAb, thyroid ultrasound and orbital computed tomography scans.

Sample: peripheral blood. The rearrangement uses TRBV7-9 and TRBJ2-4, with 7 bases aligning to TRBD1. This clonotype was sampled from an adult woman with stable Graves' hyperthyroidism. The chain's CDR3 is CASSPEGDRNIQYF. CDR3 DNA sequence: TGTGCCAGCAGCCCCGAGGGGGACAGAAACATTCAGTACTTC.